In this sample, the clone carrying this T cell receptor (beta chain) turned up once. No antigen is known for it. In germline, CDR1 is SGHVS, CDR2 FQNEAQ. After removal of 1 base from V and 5 bases from J, the junction contained 4 bases not matched to a gene. The CDR3 totals 14 residues. The sample originates from a study of cytomegalovirus exposure and HLA in healthy donors. Whole-study findings and limits: Subsequent analysis showed first-cohort TCR clusters tending to co-occur in some 120 validation repertoires. A classifier reportedly called cytomegalovirus status with high sensitivity and specificity. The investigators catalogued under 200 TCR beta chains as cytomegalovirus-associated.

Method: immunoSEQ multiplex PCR; TCRdb's copy keeps in-frame clones and lacks some. The sample contains about 150,000 clones, just over 85% of which appear only once. The sequenced material came from PBMCs. The clonotype comes from a human donor in good health. This chain uses TRBV7-8 with TRBJ1-2; 7 bases are a match to TRBD1. The CDR3 bases are TGTGCCAGCAGCTTAGAAGACAGGGTTTATGGCTACACCTTC. Protein product: CASSLEDRVYGYTF.